This entry lists 27 T cell receptor beta chains sequenced from one sample in a study of T cells after yellow fever vaccination. Each CDR3 protein gets one entry after TCRdb re-called the 5' RACE reads with MiXCR. The sample includes roughly 300,000 distinct CDR3 sequences, about 8.3% of them seen just once. Specimen: PBMCs, collected about 41 days after the first yellow fever vaccination. The source is a man younger than 35 who received the YFV17D yellow fever vaccine.

This clonotype was picked up a small number of times. The gene calls are TRBV7-6 and TRBJ1-4, with D possibly matching TRBD1 (5 bases). Trimming shortened V by 5 bases and J by 8 bases, and 15 bases separated the two germline ends. Germline V CDR1 and CDR2: SGHVS, FNYEAQ. The CDR3 runs 14 residues. CDR3 residues: CASSAAGGGEKLFF. The CDR3 DNA reads as TGTGCCAGCAGCGCGGCCGGGGGTGGAGAAAAACTGTTTTTT.

The V gene is TRBV4-2, the J gene TRBJ1-4; tentative D call: TRBD1 (5 bases). Trimming cost V 3 bases and J 4 bases, with 27 bases left between them. The length of the CDR3 is 20 residues. The germline gives CDR1 LGHNA, CDR2 YNFKEQ. The CDR3 DNA sequence: TGTGCCAGCAGCCAGGAACCGCCTGGGACCGCCGTTGGATTTAATGAAAAACTGTTTTTT. Translated: CASSQEPPGTAVGFNEKLFF.

This clonotype showed up just a few times. The J gene is TRBJ2-7, the V gene TRBV27, with D tentatively TRBD2 (6 bases). The CDR3 totals 13 residues. Trimming took off 6 bases at V and 5 bases at J, with 14 bases between the two ends. Germline CDR1 is MNHEY and CDR2 is SMNVEV (reference sequence). Written as DNA, the CDR3 is TGTGCCAGCAGGCCCGGGGGTAGCAACGAGCAGTACGTC. Translation gives CASRPGGSNEQYV.

The rearrangement uses TRBV5-6 and TRBJ2-1, with 9 bases lining up with TRBD2. CDR1 and CDR2 (germline): SGHDT, YYEEEE. The V and J ends lost 1 base and 8 bases, in that order; junction bases with no gene match: 7. This CDR3 has 15 residues. The CDR3 nucleotides read TGTGCCAGCAGCTTGAAGCGCGGGGGGGCGGATGAGCAGTTCTTC. Translation: CASSLKRGGADEQFF.

This clonotype was counted between two and nine times. The V call is TRBV7-9, the J call TRBJ1-1, with 9 bases lining up with TRBD1. The V gene end was trimmed by 10 bases and the J gene end by 8 bases; junction bases not matched to a gene: 17. The CDR3 extends over 15 amino acids. Germline V gene lookup returns CDR1 SEHNR and CDR2 FQNEAQ (reference sequence). CDR3 in amino acids: CATKEPGQGPGEAFF. CDR3 in DNA: TGTGCCACCAAAGAACCGGGACAGGGTCCCGGGGAAGCTTTCTTT.

This chain connects TRBV19 to TRBJ2-1; either TRBD1 or TRBD2 may supply D (5 bases each). CDR3 size: 16 residues. Germline-derived CDR1 and CDR2 are LNHDA and SQIVND (reference sequence). V shed 6 bases and J shed 6 bases, with 21 bases lying between them. The CDR3 region is CASSPIGTWWGNEQFF. CDR3 nucleotides: TGTGCCAGTAGCCCGATCGGGACCTGGTGGGGCAATGAGCAGTTCTTC.

The chain links TRBV6-5 to TRBJ1-3, with 9 bases matching TRBD1. Germline assignment: CDR1 MNHEY and CDR2 SVGAGI. With 2 bases clipped from V and 3 bases from J, the junction kept 5 bases outside the gene matches. This CDR3 region has 16 residues. The CDR3 coding sequence is TGTGCCAGCAGTTACCGCGGACAGGGGTATGGAAACACCATATATTTT. It specifies CASSYRGQGYGNTIYF.

This rearrangement joins TRBV5-4 to TRBJ2-2; perhaps TRBD2 as D (6 bases). This CDR3 is built from 16 residues. V shed 0 bases and J shed 1 base, with 10 bases lying between them. Germline CDR1 and CDR2: SGHNT and YYREEE (reference sequence). The DNA for the CDR3 is TGTGCCAGCAGCTTGGGCCTAGCGAGGAACACCGGGGAGCTGTTTTTT. This translates into CASSLGLARNTGELFF. The full variable domain, in which reference TRBV5-4 and TRBJ2-2 provide the parts outside the CDR3, is ETGVTQSPTHLIKTRGQQVTLRCSSQSGHNTVSWYQQALGQGPQFIFQYYREEENGRGNFPPRFSGLQFPNYSSELNVNALELDDSALYLCASSLGLARNTGELFFGEGSRLTVL.

The V gene is TRBV28, the J gene TRBJ2-3; a possible D gene is TRBD1 (6 bases). Between the trimmed V and J ends, which lost 3 bases and 0 bases, there was a span of 10 bases. Germline CDR1 reads MDHEN; CDR2 reads SYDVKM. The length of the CDR3 is 15 residues. CDR3 in DNA: TGTGCCAGCAGTTTTTCCAGGGGAAGCACAGATACGCAGTATTTT. Residues: CASSFSRGSTDTQYF.

The rearrangement uses TRBV20-1 and TRBJ2-7; 7 bases are a match to TRBD1. V shed 5 bases, J shed 5 bases, and the junction held 12 bases outside the gene matches. Germline CDR1 is DFQATT and CDR2 is SNEGSKA (reference sequence). This CDR3 has 14 residues. The DNA for the CDR3 is TGCAGTGCTGGGCCTCCGGGACAGAACAACGAGCAGTACGTC. This gives the protein CSAGPPGQNNEQYV.

This clonotype was observed a few times. The chain joins TRBV29-1 to TRBJ2-1; D gene unclear. V was pared by 3 bases and J by 6 bases, with 3 bases between. Looked up from germline, CDR1 is SQVTM and CDR2 is ANQGSEA. The CDR3 has 10 amino acids. CDR3 in amino acids: CSVDSNEQFF. CDR3 in DNA: TGCAGCGTTGATAGCAATGAGCAGTTCTTC.

This clonotype was observed a handful of times. The chain is built from TRBV3-1 and TRBJ2-1; D not resolved. Per germline, CDR1 LGHDT and CDR2 YNNKEL (reference sequence). V lost 1 base and J lost 1, with 11 bases in between. The CDR3 spans 16 residues. CDR3 amino acids: CASSQGLQPSYNEQFF. DNA for the CDR3: TGTGCCAGCAGCCAAGGCCTCCAACCTTCCTACAATGAGCAGTTCTTC.

The chain combines TRBV3-1 with TRBJ2-1; 7 positions agree with TRBD1. Germline loops: CDR1 LGHDT, CDR2 YNNKEL (reference sequence). The CDR3 consists of 16 residues. The J segment lost 4 bases and the V segment lost 5 bases, leaving 11 bases of the junction unmatched. The DNA for the CDR3 is TGTGCCAGCAGCTCCCAAGGGGGCGCGATATACAATGAGCAGTTCTTC. Protein sequence: CASSSQGGAIYNEQFF.

This clonotype has just a few counts. The rearrangement joins TRBV5-6 to TRBJ1-2, with TRBD1 matching over 7 bases. With 4 bases clipped from V and 7 bases from J, the junction kept 10 bases outside the gene matches. The CDR3 is made up of 14 amino acids. The V gene's germline CDR1 is SGHDT and CDR2 YYEEEE. CDR3 protein: CASSIRTGPTGYTF. For the CDR3, the DNA is TGTGCCAGCAGCATAAGGACAGGTCCGACTGGCTACACCTTC.

The genes are TRBV5-1 and TRBJ2-7; possibly TRBD2 for D (6 bases). V dropped 1 base and J dropped 4 bases, with 18 bases sitting between them. The CDR3 has 16 residues. Germline CDR1 reads SGHRS; CDR2 reads YFSETQ. The CDR3 spells CASSLRPAGGPYEQYF. CDR3 coding DNA: TGCGCCAGCAGCTTGCGTCCGGCCGGAGGGCCGTACGAGCAGTACTTC.

This sequence joins TRBV15 and TRBJ2-5; D is ambiguous. Deletions cut 3 bases from V and 5 bases from J, with 16 bases between. Germline loops: CDR1 LNHNV, CDR2 YYDKDF (reference sequence). This CDR3 spans 15 amino acids. As DNA, the CDR3 is TGTGCCACCAGCAGGCGGTCCGACCCTCAGGAGACCCAGTACTTC. Encoded protein: CATSRRSDPQETQYF.

This clonotype was detected a few times. The chain couples TRBV7-9 to TRBJ1-1; D call uncertain. CDR3 length: 12 residues. Trimming cost V 3 bases and J 10 bases, with 12 bases left between them. Germline V gene lookup returns CDR1 SEHNR and CDR2 FQNEAQ (reference sequence). The CDR3 region is CASSLSGLGAFF. Here the CDR3 DNA reads TGTGCCAGCAGCTTGTCCGGGTTGGGAGCTTTCTTT.

This clonotype has just a few counts. CDR3 amino acids: CASSQGLGGTYEQYF. CDR3 DNA: TGCGCCAGCAGCCAAGGACTAGGGGGGACCTACGAGCAGTACTTC. This chain uses TRBV4-1 with TRBJ2-7; D tentatively fits TRBD1 or TRBD2 (6 bases each). Per the germline V gene, CDR1 is MGHRA and CDR2 is YSYEKL. The length of the CDR3 is 15 residues. Trimming removed 1 base from V and 2 bases from J, with 12 bases in between.

This clonotype was recorded a few times. The gene calls are TRBV7-9 and TRBJ2-1; D is possibly TRBD2 (6 bases). CDR1 SEHNR and CDR2 FQNEAQ come from the germline V gene (reference sequence). Deletions cut 3 bases from V and 6 bases from J, with 12 bases between. This CDR3 has 14 amino acids. The DNA for the CDR3 is TGTGCCAGCAGCTTGACTAGTCCCCTCAATGAGCAGTTCTTC. Protein: CASSLTSPLNEQFF.

The table lists this clonotype with a few counts. V and J are TRBV4-3 and TRBJ1-5; D is unresolved. The V end lost 0 bases, the J end lost 7 bases, and 13 bases lay between the germline ends. Germline CDR1 and CDR2: LGHNA and YSLEER. The CDR3 has 15 amino acids. The CDR3 loop reads CASSQDLPGGQPQHF. The CDR3 DNA sequence: TGCGCCAGCAGCCAAGATCTCCCGGGAGGGCAGCCCCAGCATTTT.

This chain links TRBV7-3 with TRBJ2-1; TRBD1 matches 10 bases. Germline CDR1 and CDR2: SGHTA and FQGTGA. CDR3 length equals 15 residues. V was clipped by 6 bases and J by 7 bases; unmatched bases: 9. The CDR3 spells CASSPTGQGRNEQFF. The CDR3 bases are TGTGCCAGCAGTCCGACGGGACAGGGGAGGAATGAGCAGTTCTTC.

The V gene is TRBV5-1, the J gene TRBJ1-2; D gene ambiguous. CDR1 SGHRS and CDR2 YFSETQ come from the germline V gene. Trimming took off 9 bases at V and 4 bases at J, with 16 bases between the two ends. CDR3 length equals 13 residues. The CDR3 coding sequence is TGCGCCACCGCTCATGGGAGAGGCTATGGCTACACCTTC. Residues: CATAHGRGYGYTF.

This clonotype was seen many times. This chain uses TRBV12-5 with TRBJ2-4, with a weak D call TRBD2 (6 bases). CDR1 LGHNT and CDR2 FRNRAP come from the germline V gene. The V end lost 3 bases, the J end lost 0 bases, and 9 bases lay between the germline ends. The CDR3 has 15 residues. The CDR3: CASGLGTPAKNIQYF. The CDR3, as DNA: TGTGCTAGTGGTTTAGGGACTCCAGCCAAAAACATTCAGTACTTC. Full variable domain (remainder filled in from reference TRBV12-5 and TRBJ2-4): DARVTQTPRHKVTEMGQEVTMRCQPILGHNTVFWYRQTMMQGLELLAYFRNRAPLDDSGMPKDRFSAEMPDATLATLKIQPSEPRDSAVYFCASGLGTPAKNIQYFGAGTRLSVL.

The V gene is TRBV12-3 or TRBV12-4, the J gene TRBJ2-5, with 10 bases fitting TRBD1. V was clipped by 6 bases and J by 4 bases; unmatched bases: 5. The CDR3 has 14 amino acids. CDR3 nucleotide sequence: TGTGCCAGCAGCGACAGGGGGCGCGGAGAGACCCAGTACTTC. Amino acid sequence: CASSDRGRGETQYF.

This clonotype has only a few counts. CDR3: CASSQGDRFKSGNTIYF. In nucleotides, the CDR3 is TGCGCCAGCAGCCAAGGGGACAGGTTTAAGTCTGGAAACACCATATATTTT. The V call is TRBV4-3, the J call TRBJ1-3; 8 bases are a match to TRBD1. The V segment lost 1 base and the J segment 1 base; nucleotides outside the gene matches: 6. The CDR3 extends over 17 amino acids. Germline V CDR1 and CDR2: LGHNA, YSLEER.

The CDR3, as DNA: TGTGCTAGTGGCCCGGTACTAGCGGGAAACACCGGGGAGCTGTTTTTT. Translating it yields CASGPVLAGNTGELFF. The chain has TRBV12-5 and TRBJ2-2, with 10 nucleotides matching TRBD2. The J segment lost 2 bases and the V segment lost 6 bases, leaving 6 bases of the junction unmatched. Looked up from germline, CDR1 is LGHNT and CDR2 is FRNRAP. The CDR3 runs 16 residues.

The rearrangement joins TRBV5-1 to TRBJ2-5, with D tentatively TRBD1 or TRBD2 (5 bases each). The germline V gene has CDR1 SGHRS and CDR2 YFSETQ. The germline V and J ends were trimmed by 1 base and 5 bases, with 15 bases remaining between them. This CDR3 contains 15 residues. CDR3 DNA sequence: TGCGCCAGCAGCTTGCCAGGGAGTATGGGGGAGACCCAGTACTTC. It codes for CASSLPGSMGETQYF.